This T cell receptor (beta chain) was documented in a study of response to subunit inactivated influenza vaccine. The CDR3 contains 12 residues. Germline loops: CDR1 DFQATT, CDR2 SNEGSKA (reference sequence). Trimming took 3 bases from V and 4 from J, leaving 8 bases between them. This clonotype has just a few counts. What it binds is unknown. TCRdb fed the RT-PCR reads into MiXCR, producing one record per CDR3 protein. The sample contains about half a million distinct CDR3 sequences, under 9% of which appear only once. Study-wide results and caveats: Authors suggested that a seasonal influenza vaccination recruits few new T cells each time.

This specimen was PBMCs from blood, taken 23 months after vaccination. The chain combines TRBV20-1 with TRBJ2-3; D is ambiguous. This sequence was found in a man aged 45-69 years who received an inactivated influenza vaccine. CDR3 sequence reads: CSARGSADTQYF. The CDR3 nucleotides read TGCAGTGCTAGGGGTTCGGCAGATACGCAGTATTTT.